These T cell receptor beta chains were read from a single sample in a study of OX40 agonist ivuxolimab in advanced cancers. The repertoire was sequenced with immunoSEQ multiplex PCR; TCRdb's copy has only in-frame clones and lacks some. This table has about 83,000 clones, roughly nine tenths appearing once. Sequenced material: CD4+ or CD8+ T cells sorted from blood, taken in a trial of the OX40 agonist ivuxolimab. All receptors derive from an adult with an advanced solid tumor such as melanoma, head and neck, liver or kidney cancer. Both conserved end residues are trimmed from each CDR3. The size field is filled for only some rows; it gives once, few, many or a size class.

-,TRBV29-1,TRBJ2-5,SVVAPRGTQY
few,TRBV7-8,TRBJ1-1,ASSFGQMNTEAF
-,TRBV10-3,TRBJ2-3,AISPSGFSTDTQY
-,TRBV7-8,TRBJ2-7,ASSLAGEYEQY
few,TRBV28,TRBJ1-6,ASSLYTVGSPLH
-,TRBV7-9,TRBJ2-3,ASSFRLTDTQY
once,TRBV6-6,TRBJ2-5,ASRDSLQETQY
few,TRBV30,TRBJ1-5,AWEPAPGGNQPQH
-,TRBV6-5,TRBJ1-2,ASSPGTGYGYT
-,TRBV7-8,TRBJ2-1,ASSVGLAGRDEQF
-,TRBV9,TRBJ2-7,ASSVAGGISSYEQY
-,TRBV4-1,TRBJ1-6,ASSQDRRGGSPLH
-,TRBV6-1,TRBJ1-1,AIEEGRLNTEAF
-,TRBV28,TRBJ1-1,ASSTGAGRTEAF
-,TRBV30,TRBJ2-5,AFRDTIKTQY
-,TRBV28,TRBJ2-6,ASSIALGANVLT